The entry below gives a single T cell receptor beta chain sequence along with its context. This sample is drawn from a study of immune evolution from preneoplasia to lung adenocarcinoma. This table comes from immunoSEQ multiplex PCR, and its TCRdb copy is limited to in-frame clones, with some not included. The repertoire holds thousands of clones, with 83% as singletons. Resections took place in Japan or China from about 2013 to 2018. The V gene's germline CDR1 is SNHLY and CDR2 FYNNEI. The length of the CDR3 is 15 residues. V was cut by 0 bases and J by 2 bases, with 11 bases left in between. The sample consisted of FFPE adjacent normal lung tissue. This sequence originates from a person aged 70 to 85 with lung adenocarcinoma. V and J are TRBV2 and TRBJ2-7; no firm D call. The CDR3 sequence: CASSEAALFTYEQYF. CDR3 bases: TGTGCCAGCAGTGAAGCCGCTCTTTTCACCTACGAGCAGTACTTC.